Listed below are T cell receptor beta chains from one sample, sequenced in a study of shared clonotypes between healthy human individuals. The protocol was immunoSEQ multiplex PCR, while the TCRdb copy is restricted to in-frame clones and leaves out a portion. The sample records about 1.5 million clones, 95% to 99% being singletons. The sequenced sample was naive CD4+ T cells sorted from blood. These receptors came from a young man in good health. Both conserved end residues are part of each CDR3. The D gene is left open where the match is weak. Not every row has a clone size; where given, it reads once, few, many or a size class.

>15|NA|TRBV7-2|NA|TRBJ2-1
CASSLIGSAGNEQFF
TGTGCCAGCAGCTTAATCGGGTCCGCGGGGAATGAGCAGTTCTTC
>15|NA|TRBV19|NA|TRBJ2-3
CASSMSSGPTDTQYF
TGTGCCAGTAGTATGAGTAGCGGACCCACAGATACGCAGTATTTT
>15|once|TRBV6-5|TRBD2|TRBJ2-1
CASSQLAGGLNEQFF
TGTGCCAGCAGTCAACTAGCGGGAGGACTCAATGAGCAGTTCTTC
>15|NA|TRBV28|NA|TRBJ1-5
CASSIIQGSNQPQHF
TGTGCCAGCAGTATCATACAGGGCAGCAATCAGCCCCAGCATTTT
>15|once|TRBV27|NA|TRBJ2-2
CASSLTQGNTGELFF
TGTGCCAGCAGTTTAACACAGGGAAACACCGGGGAGCTGTTTTTT
>15|once|TRBV7-6|NA|TRBJ2-7
CASSLGPQGTYEQYF
TGTGCCAGCAGCTTAGGCCCCCAGGGGACCTACGAGCAGTACTTC
>12|NA|TRBV19|NA|TRBJ1-4
CASRRTDEKLFF
TGTGCCAGTAGGCGGACGGATGAAAAACTGTTTTTT
>14|few|TRBV11-2|TRBD1|TRBJ1-2
CASSWGQALYGYTF
TGTGCCAGCAGCTGGGGACAGGCGCTCTATGGCTACACCTTC
>14|NA|TRBV27|NA|TRBJ2-1
CASSLTHRNNEQFF
TGTGCCAGCAGTTTAACCCACAGAAACAATGAGCAGTTCTTC
>15|NA|TRBV19|NA|TRBJ1-4
CASSPTGSSNEKLFF
TGTGCCAGTAGTCCGACCGGGTCCAGTAATGAAAAACTGTTTTTT
>15|NA|TRBV6-5|TRBD1|TRBJ1-5
CASRGSGGVNQPQHF
TGTGCCAGCAGGGGGTCAGGGGGCGTCAATCAGCCCCAGCATTTT
>16|once|TRBV5-1|TRBD2|TRBJ2-7
CASSGGLAGGVGEQYF
TGCGCCAGCAGCGGGGGACTAGCGGGAGGGGTAGGCGAGCAGTACTTC
>13|NA|TRBV2|NA|TRBJ2-7
CASTLLQGYEQYF
TGTGCCAGCACTCTCCTACAGGGCTACGAGCAGTACTTC
>11|NA|TRBV20-1|NA|TRBJ2-1
CSANRDLEQFF
TGCAGTGCGAACAGGGATCTTGAGCAGTTCTTC
>14|NA|TRBV5-1|NA|TRBJ2-2
CASNPGRNTGELFF
TGCGCCAGCAATCCAGGGAGGAACACCGGGGAGCTGTTTTTT